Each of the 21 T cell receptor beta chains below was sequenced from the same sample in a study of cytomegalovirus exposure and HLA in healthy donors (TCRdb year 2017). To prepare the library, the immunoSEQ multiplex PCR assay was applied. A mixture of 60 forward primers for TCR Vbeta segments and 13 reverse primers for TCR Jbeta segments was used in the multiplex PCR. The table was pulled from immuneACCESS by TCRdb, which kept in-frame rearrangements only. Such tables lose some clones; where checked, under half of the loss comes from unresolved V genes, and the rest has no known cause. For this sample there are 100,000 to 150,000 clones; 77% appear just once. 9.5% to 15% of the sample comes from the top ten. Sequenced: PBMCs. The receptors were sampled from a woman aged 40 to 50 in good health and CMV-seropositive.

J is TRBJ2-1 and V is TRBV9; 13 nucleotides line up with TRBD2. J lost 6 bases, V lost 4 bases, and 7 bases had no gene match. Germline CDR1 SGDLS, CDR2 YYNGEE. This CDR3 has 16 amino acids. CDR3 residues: CASSSGTSGRANEQFF. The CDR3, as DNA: TGTGCCAGCAGCTCGGGAACTAGCGGGAGGGCCAATGAGCAGTTCTTC. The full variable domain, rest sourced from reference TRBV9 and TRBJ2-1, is DSGVTQTPKHLITATGQRVTLRCSPRSGDLSVYWYQQSLDQGLQFLIQYYNGEERAKGNILERFSAQQFPDLHSELNLSSLELGDSALYFCASSSGTSGRANEQFFGPGTRLTVL.

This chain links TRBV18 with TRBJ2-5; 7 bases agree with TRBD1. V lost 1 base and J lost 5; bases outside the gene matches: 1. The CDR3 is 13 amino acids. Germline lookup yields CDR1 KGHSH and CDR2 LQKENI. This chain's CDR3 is CASSPQGAETQYF. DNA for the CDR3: TGTGCCAGCTCACCACAGGGGGCCGAGACCCAGTACTTC.

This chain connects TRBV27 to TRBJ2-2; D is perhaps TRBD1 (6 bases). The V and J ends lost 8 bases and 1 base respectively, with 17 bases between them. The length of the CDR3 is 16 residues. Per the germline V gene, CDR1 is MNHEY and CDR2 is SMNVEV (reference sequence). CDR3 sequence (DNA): TGTGCCAGCTCCCCGTGGGGGCAGGGGAACACCGGGGAGCTGTTTTTT. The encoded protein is CASSPWGQGNTGELFF.

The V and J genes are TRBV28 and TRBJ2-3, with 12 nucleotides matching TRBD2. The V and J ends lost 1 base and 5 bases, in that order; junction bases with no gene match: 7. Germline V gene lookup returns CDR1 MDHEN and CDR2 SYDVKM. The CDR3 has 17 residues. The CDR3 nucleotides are TGTGCCAGCAGTTTATTGGTACTAGCGGGAGGAGGAGATACGCAGTATTTT. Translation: CASSLLVLAGGGDTQYF.

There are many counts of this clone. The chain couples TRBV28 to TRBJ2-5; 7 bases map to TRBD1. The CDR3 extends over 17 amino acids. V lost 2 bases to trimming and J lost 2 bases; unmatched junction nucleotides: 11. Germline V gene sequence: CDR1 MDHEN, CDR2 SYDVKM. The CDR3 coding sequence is TGTGCCAGCAGTTTAAGGGGACAGCTACTGGGACAAGAGACCCAGTACTTC. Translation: CASSLRGQLLGQETQYF.

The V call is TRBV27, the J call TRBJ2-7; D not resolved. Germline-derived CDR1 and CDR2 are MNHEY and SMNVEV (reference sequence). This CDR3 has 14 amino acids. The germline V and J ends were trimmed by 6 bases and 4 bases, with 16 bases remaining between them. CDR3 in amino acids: CASSPLTGGYEQYF. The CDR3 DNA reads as TGTGCCAGCAGCCCCTTGACTGGCGGATACGAGCAGTACTTC.

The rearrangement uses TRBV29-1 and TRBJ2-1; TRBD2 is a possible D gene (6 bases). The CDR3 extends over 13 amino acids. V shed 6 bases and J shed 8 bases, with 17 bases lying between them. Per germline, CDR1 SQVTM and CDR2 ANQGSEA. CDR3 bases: TGCAGCGTGGAGAGCGGGTTAGAGGATGAGCAGTTCTTC. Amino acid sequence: CSVESGLEDEQFF.

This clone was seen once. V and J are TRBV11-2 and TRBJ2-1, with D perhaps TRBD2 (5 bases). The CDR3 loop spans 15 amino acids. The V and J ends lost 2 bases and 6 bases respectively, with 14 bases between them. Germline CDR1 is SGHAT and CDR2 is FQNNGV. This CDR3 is CASSLRRTLINEQFF. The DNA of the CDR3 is TGTGCCAGCAGCTTACGCCGGACTCTCATCAATGAGCAGTTCTTC.

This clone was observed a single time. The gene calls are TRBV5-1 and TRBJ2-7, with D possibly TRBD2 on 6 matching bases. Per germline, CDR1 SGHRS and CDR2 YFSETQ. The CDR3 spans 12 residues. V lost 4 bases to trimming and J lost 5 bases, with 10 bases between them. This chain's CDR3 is CASSRGTDEQYF. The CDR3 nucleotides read TGCGCCAGCAGCCGCGGGACGGACGAGCAGTACTTC.

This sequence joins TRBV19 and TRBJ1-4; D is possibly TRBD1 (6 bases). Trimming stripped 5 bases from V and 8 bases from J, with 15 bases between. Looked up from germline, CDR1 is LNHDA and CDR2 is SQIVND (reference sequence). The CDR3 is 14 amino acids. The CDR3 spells CASSPGQSREKLFF. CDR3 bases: TGTGCCAGTAGTCCAGGACAGTCGAGAGAAAAACTGTTTTTT.

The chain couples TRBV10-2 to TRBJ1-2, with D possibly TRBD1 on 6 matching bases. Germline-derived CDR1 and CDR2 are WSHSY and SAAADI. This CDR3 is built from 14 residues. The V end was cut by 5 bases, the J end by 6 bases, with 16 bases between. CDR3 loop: CASSFGGAPNGYTF. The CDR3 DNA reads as TGCGCCAGCAGTTTTGGGGGGGCGCCCAATGGCTACACCTTC.

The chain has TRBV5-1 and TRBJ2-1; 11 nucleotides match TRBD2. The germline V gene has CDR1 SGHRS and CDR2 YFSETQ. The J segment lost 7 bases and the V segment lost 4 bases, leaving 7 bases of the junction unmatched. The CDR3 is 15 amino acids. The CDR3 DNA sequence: TGCGCCAGCAGCCTCATAGCGGGAGGGCAGAATGAGCAGTTCTTC. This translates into CASSLIAGGQNEQFF.

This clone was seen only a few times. The CDR3 nucleotides are TGTGCCAGAAGCTTATCCCCGACAGGGGACTATTACAATGAGCAGTTCTTC. This encodes CARSLSPTGDYYNEQFF. This chain uses TRBV7-5 with TRBJ2-1; TRBD1 reflects the table's D call only, with no check against the DNA. TRBV7-5 is labeled a pseudogene. The CDR3 has 17 amino acids.

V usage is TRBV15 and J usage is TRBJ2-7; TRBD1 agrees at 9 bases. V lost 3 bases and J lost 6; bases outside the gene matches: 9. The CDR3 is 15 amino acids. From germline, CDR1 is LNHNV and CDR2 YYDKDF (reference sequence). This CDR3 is CATSSPRDRVFEQYF. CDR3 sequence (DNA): TGTGCCACCAGCAGCCCCCGGGACAGGGTATTCGAGCAGTACTTC.

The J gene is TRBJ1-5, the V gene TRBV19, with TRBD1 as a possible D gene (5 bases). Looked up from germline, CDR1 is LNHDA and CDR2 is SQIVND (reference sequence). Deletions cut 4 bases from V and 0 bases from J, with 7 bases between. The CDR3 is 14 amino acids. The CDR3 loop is CASSTQGSNQPQHF. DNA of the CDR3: TGTGCCAGTAGTACTCAGGGTAGCAATCAGCCCCAGCATTTT.

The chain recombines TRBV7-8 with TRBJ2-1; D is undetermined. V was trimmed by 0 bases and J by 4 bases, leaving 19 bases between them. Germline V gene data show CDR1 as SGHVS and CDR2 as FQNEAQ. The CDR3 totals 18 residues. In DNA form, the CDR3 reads TGTGCCAGCAGCTTAGCCGCAGCGTGGCTAAAGAAGTACAATGAGCAGTTCTTC. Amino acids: CASSLAAAWLKKYNEQFF.

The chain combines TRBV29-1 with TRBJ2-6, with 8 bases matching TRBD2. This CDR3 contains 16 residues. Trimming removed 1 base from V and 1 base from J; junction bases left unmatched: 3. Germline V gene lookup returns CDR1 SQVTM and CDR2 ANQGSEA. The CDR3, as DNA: TGCAGCGTTGAAGCGGGAGGGCCATCTGGGGCCAACGTCCTGACTTTC. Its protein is CSVEAGGPSGANVLTF.

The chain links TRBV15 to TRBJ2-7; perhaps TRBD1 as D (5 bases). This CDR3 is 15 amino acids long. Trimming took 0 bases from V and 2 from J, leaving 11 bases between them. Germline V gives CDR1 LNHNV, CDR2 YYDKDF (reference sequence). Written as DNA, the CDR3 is TGTGCCACCAGCAGAGATAATGGGGCGACCTACGAGCAGTACTTC. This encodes CATSRDNGATYEQYF.

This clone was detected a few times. The CDR3 protein is CASSLALDRPMNTEAFF. CDR3 nucleotides: TGCGCCAGCAGCTTGGCCCTGGACAGGCCTATGAACACTGAAGCTTTCTTT. The rearrangement uses TRBV5-1 and TRBJ1-1, with TRBD1 identical over 7 bases. This CDR3 has 17 amino acids. Per germline, CDR1 SGHRS and CDR2 YFSETQ. V was clipped by 0 bases and J by 0 bases; unmatched bases: 8.

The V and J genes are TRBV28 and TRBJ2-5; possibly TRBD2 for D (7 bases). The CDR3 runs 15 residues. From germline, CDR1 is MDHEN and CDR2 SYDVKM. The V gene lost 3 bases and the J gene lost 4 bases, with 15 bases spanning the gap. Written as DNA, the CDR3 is TGTGCCAGCAGTTTGATACGGGGGGCTCGAGAGACCCAGTACTTC. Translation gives CASSLIRGARETQYF. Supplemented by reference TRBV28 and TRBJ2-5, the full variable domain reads DVKVTQSSRYLVKRTGEKVFLECVQDMDHENMFWYRQDPGLGLRLIYFSYDVKMKEKGDIPEGYSVSREKKERFSLILESASTNQTSMYLCASSLIRGARETQYFGPGTRLLVL.

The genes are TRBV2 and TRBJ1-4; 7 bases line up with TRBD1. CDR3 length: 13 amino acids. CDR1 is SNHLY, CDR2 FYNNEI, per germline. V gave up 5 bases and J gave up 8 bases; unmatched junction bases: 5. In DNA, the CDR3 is TGTGCCAGCAGTTTCCGACAGGGCGAAAAACTGTTTTTT. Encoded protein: CASSFRQGEKLFF.